Listed below are T cell receptor beta chains from one sample, sequenced in a study of OX40 agonist ivuxolimab in advanced cancers. The repertoire was sequenced with immunoSEQ multiplex PCR; TCRdb's copy has only in-frame clones and lacks some. The sample lists around 81,000 clones, around 80% occurring once. The source was CD4+ or CD8+ T cells sorted from blood, collected in a trial of the OX40 agonist ivuxolimab. The receptor source for this set is an adult with an advanced solid tumor such as melanoma, head and neck, liver or kidney cancer. CDR3s leave out the opening cysteine and the closing phenylalanine or tryptophan. The order of the fields is V gene, J gene, CDR3 protein.

V gene: TRBV6-5; J gene: TRBJ2-5; CDR3 protein: ASSRTIQETQY
V gene: TRBV18; J gene: TRBJ1-3; CDR3 protein: ASSPISIRGPGNTIY
V gene: TRBV6-5; J gene: TRBJ1-1; CDR3 protein: ASRAWGTEAF
V gene: TRBV5-5; J gene: TRBJ2-2; CDR3 protein: ASSRGTGFAGELF
V gene: TRBV29-1; J gene: TRBJ1-1; CDR3 protein: SYGTGQGTEAF
V gene: TRBV28; J gene: TRBJ2-3; CDR3 protein: ASSLMAGGSDTQY
V gene: TRBV7-9; J gene: TRBJ2-6; CDR3 protein: ASSLAGSGANVLT
V gene: TRBV5-6; J gene: TRBJ1-1; CDR3 protein: ASSLYGGRGTEAF
V gene: TRBV4-2; J gene: TRBJ2-7; CDR3 protein: ASSPSGASSSYEQY
V gene: TRBV6-1; J gene: TRBJ2-7; CDR3 protein: ASSEGLAGGPYEQY
V gene: TRBV7-9; J gene: TRBJ2-2; CDR3 protein: ASSLGVANTGELF
V gene: TRBV4-3; J gene: TRBJ2-1; CDR3 protein: ASSQSAWLAGQYNEQF
V gene: TRBV30; J gene: TRBJ1-3; CDR3 protein: AWSIRGAGNTIY
V gene: TRBV7-7; J gene: TRBJ2-5; CDR3 protein: ASSPIRGEETQY
V gene: TRBV5-6; J gene: TRBJ2-5; CDR3 protein: ASSLEWTETQY
V gene: TRBV5-1; J gene: TRBJ2-2; CDR3 protein: ASSLVGLSALF
V gene: TRBV7-6; J gene: TRBJ1-5; CDR3 protein: ASSDNPNQPQH
V gene: TRBV5-8; J gene: TRBJ2-5; CDR3 protein: ASSWDRGGKTQY
V gene: TRBV19; J gene: TRBJ1-5; CDR3 protein: ASSITTVFNQPQH
V gene: TRBV15; J gene: TRBJ2-3; CDR3 protein: ATSRGGNGQGTDTQY
V gene: TRBV14; J gene: TRBJ1-3; CDR3 protein: ASSTTGGRGNTIY
V gene: TRBV4-1; J gene: TRBJ1-5; CDR3 protein: ASSHGPNQPQH
V gene: TRBV28; J gene: TRBJ1-2; CDR3 protein: ASSTIGGYGYT
V gene: TRBV7-8; J gene: TRBJ2-3; CDR3 protein: ASSSGVLDTDTQY
V gene: TRBV9; J gene: TRBJ1-2; CDR3 protein: ASSVGGGDRMGYGYT
V gene: TRBV27; J gene: TRBJ2-7; CDR3 protein: ASRSTGTGGYEQY
V gene: TRBV2; J gene: TRBJ2-3; CDR3 protein: ASDAEDAQY
V gene: TRBV18; J gene: TRBJ1-3; CDR3 protein: ASSPNTGVGNTIY
V gene: TRBV7-9; J gene: TRBJ2-6; CDR3 protein: ASSSPFGRSGANVLT
V gene: TRBV27; J gene: TRBJ1-6; CDR3 protein: ASSPSVGSSYNSPLH
V gene: TRBV5-5; J gene: TRBJ2-2; CDR3 protein: ASSLFVGELF
V gene: TRBV5-1; J gene: TRBJ1-5; CDR3 protein: ASSLAGVGQPQH
V gene: TRBV20-1; J gene: TRBJ1-1; CDR3 protein: SARQGASAF
V gene: TRBV18; J gene: TRBJ1-1; CDR3 protein: ASSPLLGRATEAF
V gene: TRBV18; J gene: TRBJ2-5; CDR3 protein: ASSLTTGTGLETQY
V gene: TRBV5-1; J gene: TRBJ2-7; CDR3 protein: ASSLSLAGREQY
V gene: TRBV6-1; J gene: TRBJ2-5; CDR3 protein: ASSAGMETQY
V gene: TRBV19; J gene: TRBJ2-5; CDR3 protein: ASSSQSTGEETQY
V gene: TRBV28; J gene: TRBJ2-7; CDR3 protein: ASNLRAQGGYEQY
V gene: TRBV5-6; J gene: TRBJ1-5; CDR3 protein: ASSFGTGQNQPQH
V gene: TRBV4-3; J gene: TRBJ2-3; CDR3 protein: ASSPQREGPDTQY
V gene: TRBV7-9; J gene: TRBJ2-3; CDR3 protein: ASSPGQGRADTQY
V gene: TRBV25-1; J gene: TRBJ1-1; CDR3 protein: ASSEYGGGRQGRSF
V gene: TRBV11-2; J gene: TRBJ2-4; CDR3 protein: ASSCLRGPRQNIQY
V gene: TRBV7-7; J gene: TRBJ2-3; CDR3 protein: ASSPDREADTQY
V gene: TRBV11-2; J gene: TRBJ2-1; CDR3 protein: ASSLEDGRYNNEQF
V gene: TRBV19; J gene: TRBJ2-5; CDR3 protein: ASSIGDGAETQY
V gene: TRBV7-2; J gene: TRBJ1-3; CDR3 protein: ASSLGGTGAGNTIY
V gene: TRBV28; J gene: TRBJ1-5; CDR3 protein: ASSLLAPRVPRPQH
V gene: TRBV5-3; J gene: TRBJ1-2; CDR3 protein: ARSTSLDYGYT